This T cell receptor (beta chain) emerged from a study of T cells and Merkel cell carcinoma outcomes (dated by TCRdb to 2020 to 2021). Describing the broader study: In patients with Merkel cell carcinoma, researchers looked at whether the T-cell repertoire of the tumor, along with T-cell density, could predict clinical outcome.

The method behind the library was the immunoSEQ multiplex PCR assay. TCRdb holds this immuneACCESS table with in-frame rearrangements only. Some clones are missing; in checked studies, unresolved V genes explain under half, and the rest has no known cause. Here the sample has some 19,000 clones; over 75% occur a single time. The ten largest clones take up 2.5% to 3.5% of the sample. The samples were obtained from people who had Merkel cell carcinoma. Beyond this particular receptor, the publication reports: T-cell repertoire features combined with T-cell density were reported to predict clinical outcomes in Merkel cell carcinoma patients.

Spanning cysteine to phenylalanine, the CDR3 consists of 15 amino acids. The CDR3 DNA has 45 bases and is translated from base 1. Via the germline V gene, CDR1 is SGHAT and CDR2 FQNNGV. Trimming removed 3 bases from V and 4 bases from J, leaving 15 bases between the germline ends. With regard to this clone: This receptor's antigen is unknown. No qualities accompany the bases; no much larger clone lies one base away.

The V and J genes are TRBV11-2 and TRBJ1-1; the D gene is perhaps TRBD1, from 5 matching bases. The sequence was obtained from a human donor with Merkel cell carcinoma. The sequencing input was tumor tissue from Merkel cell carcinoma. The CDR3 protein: CASSLGGGGFTEAFF. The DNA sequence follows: TGTGCCAGCAGCTTGGGAGGCGGGGGGTTCACTGAAGCTTTCTTT.